This T cell receptor beta chain was identified in a study of T-cell reconstitution after alpha-beta-depleted transplantation in children. General observations from the study: Diversity of TCRbeta at day 60 was high in some patients, arising from surviving recipient T cells and thymic progenitors. By one year post-transplant, T-cell counts and diversity largely arose from T cells that were newly produced.

Note on this clonotype: Antigen unknown.

The TCRbeta library incorporated unique molecular identifiers. TCRdb used MiXCR to reprocess the PCR reads, holding one entry per CDR3 protein. Among roughly 400,000 distinct CDR3 sequences, about 40% were seen once, and the ten largest hold 25% to 30%. The germline V gene encodes CDR1 DFQATT and CDR2 SNEGSKA (reference sequence). Trimming left V 3 bases short and J 6 bases short, with 12 bases between. The CDR3 sequence is 12 residues long. V and J are TRBV20-1 and TRBJ2-7, with D possibly TRBD2 on 6 matching bases. Sequenced material: PBMCs, taken before TCRalphabeta/CD19-depleted stem cell transplant. The receptor was isolated from a girl aged 2 to 10 with aplastic anemia, due to receive a stem cell transplant. In DNA, the CDR3 is TGCAGTGCTAGCGCGGGAAATTCCGAGCAGTACTTC. Protein sequence: CSASAGNSEQYF.